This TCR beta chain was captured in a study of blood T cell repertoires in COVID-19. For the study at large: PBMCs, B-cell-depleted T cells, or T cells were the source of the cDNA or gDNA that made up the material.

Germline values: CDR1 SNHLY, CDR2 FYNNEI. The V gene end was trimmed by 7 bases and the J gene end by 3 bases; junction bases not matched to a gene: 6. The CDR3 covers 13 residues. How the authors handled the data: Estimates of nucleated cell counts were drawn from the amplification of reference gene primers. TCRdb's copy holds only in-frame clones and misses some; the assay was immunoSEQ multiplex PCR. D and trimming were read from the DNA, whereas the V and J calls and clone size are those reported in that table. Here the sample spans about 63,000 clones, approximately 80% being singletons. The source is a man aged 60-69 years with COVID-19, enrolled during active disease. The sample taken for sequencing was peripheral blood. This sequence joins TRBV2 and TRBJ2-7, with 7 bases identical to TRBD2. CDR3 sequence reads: CASIERGGYEQYF. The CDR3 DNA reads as TGTGCCAGCATTGAGCGGGGCGGCTACGAGCAGTACTTC.